This TCR beta chain was recovered during a study of blood T cell repertoires in COVID-19. Study in general: Some COVID-19 samples were acute and others convalescent; all came from the United States, Italy and Spain. PBMCs, B-cell-depleted T cells, or T cells were the source of the cDNA or gDNA that made up the material.

How the authors handled the data: Amplified reference gene primers provided the basis for estimating nucleated cell counts. Assay: immunoSEQ multiplex PCR; the TCRdb copy retains only in-frame clones and omits some. V, J and clone size were drawn from that table, and D and trimming were deduced from the DNA. The data contain approximately 100,000 clones, over 75% of them singletons. This CDR3 is built from 16 residues. V shed 1 base and J 4 bases; nucleotides not matched to a gene: 7. Germline V CDR1 and CDR2: LNHNV, YYDKDF (reference sequence). The chain employs TRBV15 and TRBJ1-1; 9 nucleotides match TRBD1. This sequence originates from a woman of 80 years or more with acute or convalescent COVID-19. The sequenced material came from peripheral blood. CDR3 sequence: CATSRAMDRGGTEAFF. CDR3 bases: TGTGCCACCAGCAGAGCCATGGACAGGGGCGGCACTGAAGCTTTCTTT.